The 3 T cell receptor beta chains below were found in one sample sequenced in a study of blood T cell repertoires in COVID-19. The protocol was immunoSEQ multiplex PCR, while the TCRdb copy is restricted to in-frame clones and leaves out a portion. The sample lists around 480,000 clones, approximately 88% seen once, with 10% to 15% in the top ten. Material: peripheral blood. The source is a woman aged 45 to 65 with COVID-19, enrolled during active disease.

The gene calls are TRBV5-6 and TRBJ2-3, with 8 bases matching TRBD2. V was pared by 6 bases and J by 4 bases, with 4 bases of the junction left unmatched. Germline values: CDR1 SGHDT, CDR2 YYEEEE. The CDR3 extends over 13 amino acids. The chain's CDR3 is CASNGGGADTQYF. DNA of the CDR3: TGTGCCAGCAACGGGGGGGGCGCAGATACGCAGTATTTT.

CDR3 protein: CASSEGTSNEQFF. For the CDR3, the DNA is TGTGCCAGCAGCGAAGGGACTAGTAATGAGCAGTTCTTC. The rearrangement links TRBV9 to TRBJ2-1; 8 bases are a match to TRBD2. This CDR3 has 13 amino acids. Germline loops: CDR1 SGDLS, CDR2 YYNGEE. V shed 3 bases and J 7 bases; nucleotides not matched to a gene: 3. The whole variable domain, remainder taken from reference TRBV9 and TRBJ2-1, is DSGVTQTPKHLITATGQRVTLRCSPRSGDLSVYWYQQSLDQGLQFLIQYYNGEERAKGNILERFSAQQFPDLHSELNLSSLELGDSALYFCASSEGTSNEQFFGPGTRLTVL.

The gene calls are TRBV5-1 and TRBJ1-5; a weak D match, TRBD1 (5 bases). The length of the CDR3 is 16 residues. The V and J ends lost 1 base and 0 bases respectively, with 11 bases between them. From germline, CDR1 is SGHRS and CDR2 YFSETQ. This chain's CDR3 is CASSLPGGCSNQPQHF. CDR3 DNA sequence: TGCGCCAGCAGCTTGCCCGGGGGGTGTAGCAATCAGCCCCAGCATTTT. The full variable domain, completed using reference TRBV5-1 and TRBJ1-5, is KAGVTQTPRYLIKTRGQQVTLSCSPISGHRSVSWYQQTPGQGLQFLFEYFSETQRNKGNFPGRFSGRQFSNSRSEMNVSTLELGDSALYLCASSLPGGCSNQPQHFGDGTRLSIL.